This T cell receptor beta chain stems from a study of blood T cell repertoires in COVID-19 (dated by TCRdb to about 2020). Study-wide context: Samples from collaborators originated in the United States, Italy and Spain and spanned both the acute and convalescent phases of COVID-19. Deeply sampled blood TCRbeta repertoires from subjects exposed to, actively infected with, or recovered from COVID-19 were included in the dataset. The prospective study material was composed of cDNA or gDNA derived from T cells, B-cell-depleted T cells, or PBMCs. Where available, HLA class I and class II types were taken from metadata supplied by the sample provider and were not determined by assay-based typing. A de-identified subject ID, COVID-19 status, age in years and sex were almost always included in the sample metadata. The repertoires were released in a freely available public database meant as a resource for research on the immune response to SARS-CoV-2. The samples were drawn from the first 160 participants of the ongoing ImmuneRACE study and from 950 to 1,500 subjects provided by 6 global collaborators.

Findings and caveats that apply to the study as a whole: How much clinical and demographic metadata was included differed by source and by participant, and the metadata was provided uncurated.

As for this clone: The antigen it binds to is not known. No base quality information exists; no much larger clone differs at one position.

Enrolling through a virtual design, the prospective study's participants ranged in age from roughly 18 to 89 years and lived across around 25 United States geographic areas. In the prospective study, cohorts were assigned on the basis of participant-reported clinical history obtained from a screening survey and a study questionnaire. Recovered participants in ImmuneRACE Cohort 3 were defined by two consecutive negative NP/OP PCR tests, clearance by a healthcare professional, or resolution of symptoms. Mobile phlebotomists in the prospective study collected whole blood, serum and a nasopharyngeal or oropharyngeal swab from every participant. Additional blood draws and questionnaires over a 2-month period could optionally be provided by prospective study participants. Prospective study blood samples were shipped either frozen or at room temperature before DNA extraction. As encoded in the germline V gene, CDR1 is MNHNS while CDR2 is SASEGT. From V the trimming removes 10 bases and from J it removes 6 bases, while the gene matches leave 7 bases of the junction unaccounted for. The CDR3, cysteine through phenylalanine, is 14 amino acids long. Kept here is only the CDR3 DNA, which spans 42 bases and is read in frame from base 1.

TCRbeta CDR3 regions were amplified from genomic DNA by means of the immunoSEQ Assay, a bias-controlled multiplex PCR. Per the authors' processing: Within the assay, amplification of reference gene primers was used to estimate how many nucleated cells each sample contained. To quantify the absolute abundance of each unique TCRbeta CDR3 rearrangement, sequence reads were collapsed and filtered. Productive Simpson clonality was computed per sample as the square root of Simpson's diversity index over productive rearrangements. TCRdb carries this immuneACCESS record with in-frame sequences only. Its versions omit some clonotypes, under half of them owing to an unresolved V gene in the studies checked, with the rest unexplained. D and trimming were read from the DNA, whereas the V and J calls and clone size are those reported in that table. The sample table holds approximately 480,000 clones, of which roughly 90% were seen once. The top ten constitute about 0.7% of the sample.

The chain couples TRBV6-1 to TRBJ2-2; 11 nucleotides in the junction match TRBD2. The clonotype comes from a woman aged 18-30 years who had recovered from COVID-19. The sample comprised PBMCs or T cells enriched from blood (not recorded which). The nucleotide sequence is TGTGCCACTGGTAGCGGGGGGGCAGCCGGGGAGCTGTTTTTT. Its protein reads: CATGSGGAAGELFF.